This T cell receptor (beta chain) was captured by sequencing in a study of T cell repertoires in cytomegalovirus infection. General observations from the study: CMV-specific TCR beta clonotypes restricted by HLA-C dominated the ex vivo response. Cumulative frequency of public TCR beta families picked out carriers of CMV plus the relevant HLA.

A word on this clonotype: Its antigen is currently unknown.

One entry per CDR3 protein, called by TCRdb with MiXCR from the reads. The data contain about 360,000 distinct CDR3 sequences, 15% to 20% of them singletons. This CDR3 has 13 amino acids. CDR1 is LGHNT and CDR2 is FRNRAP in the germline V gene. Trimming stripped 2 bases from V and 0 bases from J, with 2 bases between. V is TRBV12-5 and J is TRBJ1-5; no definite D call. The receptor's source is a human donor in good health (CMV status not recorded). Some clones in this sample may be carry-over from other donors' samples. Material for sequencing was PBMCs. The CDR3: CASGLNSNQPQHF. The CDR3 region has the DNA TGTGCTAGTGGTTTGAATAGCAATCAGCCCCAGCATTTT. Using reference TRBV12-5 and TRBJ1-5 for the parts outside the CDR3, the full variable domain is DARVTQTPRHKVTEMGQEVTMRCQPILGHNTVFWYRQTMMQGLELLAYFRNRAPLDDSGMPKDRFSAEMPDATLATLKIQPSEPRDSAVYFCASGLNSNQPQHFGDGTRLSIL.